This T cell receptor beta chain comes out of a study of shared clonotypes between healthy human individuals. Study-level points and caveats: Memory subsets generally showed smaller estimated richness than naive subsets did.

Execution of the assay was at deep level. Repertoires were generated with immunoSEQ multiplex PCR, while TCRdb's copy carries only in-frame clones and drops some. The sample consists of 1,500,000 or so clones, over 95% of them appearing once. This clone was observed a single time. Its antigen remains unknown. V was cut by 2 bases and J by 0 bases, with 12 bases left in between. This CDR3 comprises 16 residues. CDR1 is SGHRS and CDR2 is YFSETQ in the germline V gene. Material: naive CD4+ T cells sorted from blood. Subset given: CD45RA+ positively selected. This clonotype originated in a man aged 25-40 years in good health. This chain joins TRBV5-1 and TRBJ1-5, with D unresolved. CDR3 DNA sequence: TGCGCCAGCAGCTTTACCCCTATGGATAGCAATCAGCCCCAGCATTTT. Amino acid sequence: CASSFTPMDSNQPQHF.